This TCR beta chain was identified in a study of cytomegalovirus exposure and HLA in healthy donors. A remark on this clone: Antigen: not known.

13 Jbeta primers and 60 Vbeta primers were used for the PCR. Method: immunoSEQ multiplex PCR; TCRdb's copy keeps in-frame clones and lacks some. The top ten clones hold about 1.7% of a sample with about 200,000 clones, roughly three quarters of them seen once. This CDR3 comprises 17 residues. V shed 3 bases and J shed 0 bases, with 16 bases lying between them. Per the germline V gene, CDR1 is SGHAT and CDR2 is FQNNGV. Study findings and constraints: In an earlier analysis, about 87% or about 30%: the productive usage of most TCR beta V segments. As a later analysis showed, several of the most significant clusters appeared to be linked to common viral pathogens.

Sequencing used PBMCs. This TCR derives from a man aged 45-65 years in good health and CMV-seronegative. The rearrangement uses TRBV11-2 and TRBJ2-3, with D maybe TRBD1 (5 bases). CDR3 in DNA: TGTGCCAGCAGCTTCCATCTGGGGCAACCTAGCACAGATACGCAGTATTTT. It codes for CASSFHLGQPSTDTQYF.